These T cell receptor beta chains were read from a single sample in a study of blood T cell repertoires in COVID-19. Clones were read by immunoSEQ multiplex PCR, and TCRdb kept only the in-frame ones, dropping some. The sample includes 93,000 or so clones, approximately 84% of them seen just once. The sample taken for sequencing was peripheral blood. The source of these receptors is a human donor in a cohort sampled during active COVID-19. The conserved cysteine and the conserved F or W are not part of the CDR3 here.

CDR3aa | j_gene | v_gene
ASSFSALGGEQF | TRBJ2-1 | TRBV2
ASSRGFSGNTIY | TRBJ1-3 | TRBV27
ASSLAGLHSGNTIY | TRBJ1-3 | TRBV7-9
ASSPGGSREQY | TRBJ2-7 | TRBV19
ASSPISQGDYGYT | TRBJ1-2 | TRBV18
ASSLLSGANVLT | TRBJ2-6 | TRBV4-1
ASSGPQGIQPQH | TRBJ1-5 | TRBV28
ASSLVEKPYEQY | TRBJ2-7 | TRBV28
ASSLAGRAETQY | TRBJ2-5 | TRBV7-2
ASSHQSGGTGGNYGYT | TRBJ1-2 | TRBV7-2
ASSQVSGVTEAF | TRBJ1-1 | TRBV3-1/TRBV3-2
ASAQEGPLNEQF | TRBJ2-1 | TRBV5-4
ASSGLASETQY | TRBJ2-5 | TRBV7-2
ATDSASGGPGNEQF | TRBJ2-1 | TRBV24-1
ASISVSTDTQY | TRBJ2-3 | TRBV6-5
ATAKPGGQETQY | TRBJ2-5 | TRBV24-1
ASGWQEQETQY | TRBJ2-5 | TRBV2
ASSLNGRPSETQY | TRBJ2-5 | TRBV7-2
ASSPGRGAATNEKLF | TRBJ1-4 | TRBV19
ASRPQGTGANVLT | TRBJ2-6 | TRBV13
ASRTTGSYEQY | TRBJ2-7 | TRBV6-5
ASSQESSGGLWGTDTQY | TRBJ2-3 | TRBV4-2
ASSSRAGTGDGYT | TRBJ1-2 | TRBV7-2
ASSIFGVSSYNEQF | TRBJ2-1 | TRBV19
ASSISSTNEKLF | TRBJ1-4 | TRBV19
ASSFPNNEKLF | TRBJ1-4 | TRBV28
ASSSPGQGNSPLH | TRBJ1-6 | TRBV19
SVQGAGNTEAF | TRBJ1-1 | TRBV29-1
ASSSGNYEQY | TRBJ2-7 | TRBV6-5
ASSRTGTGIGTGELF | TRBJ2-2 | TRBV7-3
AISEQGLYEQY | TRBJ2-7 | TRBV10-3
ASSVGRLQETQY | TRBJ2-5 | TRBV2
ASSYETGVQDTQY | TRBJ2-3 | TRBV7-3
ASSTLKNTEAF | TRBJ1-1 | TRBV3-1/TRBV3-2
ASSPGGLAGAYEQY | TRBJ2-7 | TRBV7-8
ATRTGVGQPQH | TRBJ1-5 | TRBV6-5
ASSLAVTVSYNEQF | TRBJ2-1 | TRBV5-1
ASSLLTGRNTGELF | TRBJ2-2 | TRBV7-2
ASSPRLAGGPSDTGELF | TRBJ2-2 | TRBV18
ASSIGEKLF | TRBJ1-4 | TRBV19
SVDEGGGVKTQY | TRBJ2-5 | TRBV29-1
ATSRDRVQGSPGYT | TRBJ1-2 | TRBV15
ASSGTRLISGANVLT | TRBJ2-6 | TRBV9
ASSQDLGQSPLH | TRBJ1-6 | TRBV4-2
ASSPGGHEQY | TRBJ2-7 | TRBV5-1